Shown below are 16 T cell receptor beta chains from a single sample sequenced in a study of T cells after yellow fever vaccination. TCRdb passed the 5' RACE reads through MiXCR, listing each CDR3 protein once. Altogether roughly 310,000 distinct CDR3 sequences are present, 8% to 10% being singletons, with the ten largest covering roughly 18%. Sequencing used PBMCs, obtained on the day of the first yellow fever vaccination. The receptors here all came from a man aged 18 to 35 who received the YFV17D yellow fever vaccine.

V usage is TRBV6-5 and J usage is TRBJ2-5; TRBD2 is a possible D gene (6 bases). The ends were cut back, 0 bases at V and 2 bases at J, with 19 bases in the middle. The length of the CDR3 is 18 residues. Per the germline V gene, CDR1 is MNHEY and CDR2 is SVGAGI. CDR3 loop: CASSYSKVGGRHQETQYF. The CDR3 nucleotides read TGTGCCAGCAGTTACTCGAAGGTTGGGGGGAGACATCAAGAGACCCAGTACTTC.

The gene calls are TRBV5-4 and TRBJ2-3; a weak D match, TRBD1 (7 bases). Trimming shortened V by 4 bases and J by 6 bases, and 18 bases separated the two germline ends. The CDR3 has 15 residues. Looked up from germline, CDR1 is SGHNT and CDR2 is YYREEE (reference sequence). The CDR3 region has the DNA TGTGCCAGCAGCCGGATCCAGGGGGGCCCCGATACGCAGTATTTT. It is translated as CASSRIQGGPDTQYF.

This clonotype has a count of ten or more. V is TRBV2 and J is TRBJ2-3, with 10 bases fitting TRBD1. V lost 7 bases to trimming and J lost 3 bases; unmatched junction nucleotides: 7. The germline V gene has CDR1 SNHLY and CDR2 FYNNEI. The CDR3 runs 15 residues. The CDR3 loop reads CASTPDRGRTDTQYF. DNA for the CDR3: TGTGCCAGCACCCCGGACAGGGGGAGGACAGATACGCAGTATTTT.

This clonotype has just a few counts. As DNA, the CDR3 is TGTGCCAGCAGGGGTAGAGGGGGACTATACGAGCAGTACGTC. This translates into CASRGRGGLYEQYV. The chain is built from TRBV2 and TRBJ2-7, with a possible D match to TRBD2 (7 bases). The germline gives CDR1 SNHLY, CDR2 FYNNEI. V was pared by 6 bases and J by 4 bases, with 16 bases between. This CDR3 comprises 14 residues.

The CDR3, as DNA: TGTGCCAGCAGCGACGGGGTCGCTAGCACGGATGAGCAGTTCTTC. This sequence encodes CASSDGVASTDEQFF. The chain carries TRBV7-3 and TRBJ2-1; possible D gene TRBD2, 5 bases. The CDR3 sequence is 15 residues long. The V gene lost 5 bases and the J gene lost 8 bases, with 19 bases spanning the gap. Germline V lookup: CDR1 SGHTA, CDR2 FQGTGA.

In this sample, this clonotype turned up many times. The V gene is TRBV6-2 or TRBV6-3, the J gene TRBJ2-1, with 12 bases that match TRBD1. CDR3 length: 13 residues. CDR1 MNHEY and CDR2 SVGEGT come from the germline V gene. V shed 6 bases and J 9 bases; nucleotides not matched to a gene: 3. The CDR3 loop reads CASRGTGGFEQFF. CDR3 in DNA: TGTGCCAGCAGGGGGACAGGGGGCTTTGAGCAGTTCTTC.

This clonotype was detected a few times. One junction end disagrees with the germline gene, perhaps due to a read error. This sequence joins TRBV20-1 and TRBJ2-1; TRBD2 is a possible D gene (5 bases). Germline CDR1 reads DFQATT; CDR2 reads SNEGSKA (reference sequence). The CDR3 extends over 13 amino acids. The CDR3 protein is CSGRRALPNDQFF. DNA for the CDR3: TGCAGTGGACGGCGGGCGCTTCCAAATGACCAGTTCTTC.

This chain connects TRBV10-3 to TRBJ2-7, with 8 bases that match TRBD1. The CDR3 is 14 residues long. Germline CDR1 reads ENHRY; CDR2 reads SYGVKD. Unmatched junction bases numbered 3, after V lost 0 bases and J lost 5 bases. CDR3 in DNA: TGTGCCATCAGTGAGTCAAGGACAGGGAACGAGCAGTACGTC. This translates into CAISESRTGNEQYV.

The rearrangement links TRBV6-5 to TRBJ2-6; D perhaps matches TRBD1 (8 bases). The CDR3 covers 18 residues. Germline V lookup: CDR1 MNHEY, CDR2 SVGAGI. Trimming took 4 bases from V and 2 from J, leaving 18 bases between them. The CDR3 DNA reads as TGTGCCAGCAGTTCCACCTGGACAGGGAGGGCTGGGGCCAACGTCCTGACTTTC. Translating it yields CASSSTWTGRAGANVLTF.

In this sample, this clonotype turned up a few times. The chain has TRBV7-3 and TRBJ2-1; 11 bases are a match to TRBD2. CDR3 length equals 15 residues. CDR1 SGHTA and CDR2 FQGTGA come from the germline V gene. V trimming: 5 bases; J trimming: 9 bases; junction bases outside the gene matches: 9. In DNA form, the CDR3 reads TGTGCCAGCAGCATCTCCGGGACTAGCGGAATTGAGCAGTTCTTC. Translating it yields CASSISGTSGIEQFF.

This clonotype has a count of ten or more. The genes are TRBV7-3 and TRBJ2-3, with a tentative D call TRBD1 (6 bases). Between the trimmed V and J ends, which lost 6 bases and 5 bases, there was a span of 18 bases. Germline assignment: CDR1 SGHTA and CDR2 FQGTGA. CDR3 length: 15 residues. In DNA form, the CDR3 reads TGTGCCAGCAGTTCCTCAAGATCAGGGGTAGATACGCAGTATTTT. It encodes CASSSSRSGVDTQYF. The whole variable domain, filled in from reference TRBV7-3 and TRBJ2-3, reads GAGVSQTPSNKVTEKGKYVELRCDPISGHTALYWYRQSLGQGPEFLIYFQGTGAADDSGLPNDRFFAVRPEGSVSTLKIQRTERGDSAVYLCASSSSRSGVDTQYFGPGTRLTVL.

The chain recombines TRBV6-2 or TRBV6-3 with TRBJ2-3; weak D call: TRBD2 (7 bases). The CDR3 contains 12 residues. Germline V lookup: CDR1 MNHEY, CDR2 SVGEGT. Trimming shortened V by 6 bases and J by 10 bases, and 14 bases separated the two germline ends. The CDR3 DNA is TGTGCCAGCAGCCATACAGGGAGGGCGCAGTATTTT. It translates to CASSHTGRAQYF.

The CDR3 spells CCARDLGSGGHNEQFF. Written as DNA, the CDR3 is TGCTGCGCTAGAGATCTGGGTAGCGGGGGTCACAATGAGCAGTTCTTC. The chain couples TRBV20-1 to TRBJ2-1; 9 bases map to TRBD2. This CDR3 has 16 residues. Per the germline V gene, CDR1 is DFQATT and CDR2 is SNEGSKA (reference sequence).

This clonotype was recorded a few times. J is TRBJ1-1 and V is TRBV4-3, with D maybe TRBD1 (5 bases). V was shortened by 5 bases and J by 7 bases, with 11 bases between the two germline ends. Per germline, CDR1 LGHNA and CDR2 YSLEER. The CDR3 contains 12 residues. In DNA form, the CDR3 reads TGCGCCAGCAGCAGGGGCATCGATGAAGCTTTCTTT. Its translation is CASSRGIDEAFF.

CDR3 protein: CASSERGALSYNEQFF. The CDR3 bases are TGTGCCAGCAGTGAGCGGGGGGCCCTTTCCTACAATGAGCAGTTCTTC. The V gene is TRBV2, the J gene TRBJ2-1; 8 positions agree with TRBD2. Trimming at V came to 3 bases and at J to 1 base, leaving 5 bases not matched to a gene. The V gene's germline CDR1 is SNHLY and CDR2 FYNNEI. The CDR3 is 16 amino acids.

This clonotype was recorded a few times. Its ends do not fully match the called genes, so a read error is possible. V and J are TRBV7-9 and TRBJ2-5, with TRBD1 matching over 9 bases. CDR1 and CDR2 (germline): SEHNR, FQNEAQ (reference sequence). The CDR3 sequence is 16 residues long. As DNA, the CDR3 is TGTGCCAGCAGCCGTATCAGAGGGACAGGGATAGAGTCCCAGTACTTC. This sequence encodes CASSRIRGTGIESQYF.